These T cell receptor beta chains were read from a single sample in a study of blood T cell repertoires in COVID-19. Clones were sequenced by immunoSEQ multiplex PCR, and TCRdb holds only the in-frame ones, with some missing. The table lists around 100,000 clones, 70% to 90% of them singletons, with approximately 1.5% in the top ten. Sequencing input: peripheral blood. All receptors derive from a man aged 35 to 55 with acute or convalescent COVID-19. The CDR3 runs from the conserved cysteine through the conserved F or W. D genes are given only for firm matches. The size entry is marked missing in some rows and otherwise reads once, few, many or a size class.

d_gene: TRBD2
abundance: .
v_gene: TRBV9
j_gene: TRBJ2-3
len: 16
CDR3aa: CASSARLAGATDTQYF
CDR3nt: TGTGCCAGCAGCGCCCGACTAGCGGGGGCCACAGATACGCAGTATTTT

d_gene: .
abundance: .
v_gene: TRBV7-9
j_gene: TRBJ1-6
len: 15
CDR3aa: CASSNRSGYNSPLHF
CDR3nt: TGTGCCAGCAGCAACCGCTCAGGGTATAATTCACCCCTCCACTTT

d_gene: .
abundance: .
v_gene: TRBV28
j_gene: TRBJ2-7
len: 14
CDR3aa: CASSLYRVTYEQYF
CDR3nt: TGTGCCAGCAGCCTCTACAGGGTAACCTACGAGCAGTACTTC

d_gene: .
abundance: .
v_gene: TRBV6-1
j_gene: TRBJ1-4
len: 14
CDR3aa: CASSAAATNEKLFF
CDR3nt: TGTGCCAGCAGTGCAGCCGCAACTAATGAAAAACTGTTTTTT

d_gene: TRBD1
abundance: .
v_gene: TRBV5-1
j_gene: TRBJ1-1
len: 14
CDR3aa: CASRDLQGGTEAFF
CDR3nt: TGCGCCAGCAGGGACCTACAGGGGGGAACTGAAGCTTTCTTT

d_gene: .
abundance: .
v_gene: TRBV3-1/TRBV3-2
j_gene: TRBJ1-5
len: 15
CDR3aa: CASSHGLLHNQPQHF
CDR3nt: TGTGCCAGCAGCCACGGACTGCTACACAATCAGCCCCAGCATTTT

d_gene: TRBD2
abundance: once
v_gene: TRBV3-1/TRBV3-2
j_gene: TRBJ2-1
len: 12
CDR3aa: CASRLAASEQFF
CDR3nt: TGTGCCAGCCGACTAGCGGCGAGTGAGCAGTTCTTC

d_gene: .
abundance: .
v_gene: TRBV3-1/TRBV3-2
j_gene: TRBJ1-4
len: 14
CDR3aa: CASSQDLEGEKLFF
CDR3nt: TGTGCCAGCAGCCAGGACTTGGAGGGTGAAAAACTGTTTTTT

d_gene: TRBD2
abundance: .
v_gene: TRBV4-3
j_gene: TRBJ2-3
len: 19
CDR3aa: CASSQAASTSGGARNTQYF
CDR3nt: TGCGCCAGCAGCCAAGCTGCCTCCACTAGCGGGGGGGCCCGGAATACGCAGTATTTT

d_gene: TRBD2
abundance: once
v_gene: TRBV7-8
j_gene: TRBJ2-2
len: 19
CDR3aa: CASSLLPTRGGANTGELFF
CDR3nt: TGTGCCAGCAGCTTATTGCCTACCCGGGGGGGAGCGAACACCGGGGAGCTGTTTTTT

d_gene: .
abundance: .
v_gene: TRBV2
j_gene: TRBJ1-1
len: 13
CDR3aa: CAGSLGGGTEAFF
CDR3nt: TGTGCCGGAAGCCTCGGAGGTGGCACTGAAGCTTTCTTT

d_gene: .
abundance: .
v_gene: TRBV19
j_gene: TRBJ1-2
len: 16
CDR3aa: CASTSPFRTQNYGYTF
CDR3nt: TGTGCCAGTACTTCACCCTTTAGGACACAGAACTATGGCTACACCTTC

d_gene: TRBD2
abundance: .
v_gene: TRBV9
j_gene: TRBJ2-3
len: 17
CDR3aa: CASSSWESSGGTDTQYF
CDR3nt: TGTGCCAGCAGCTCATGGGAGTCTAGCGGGGGCACAGATACGCAGTATTTT

d_gene: .
abundance: .
v_gene: TRBV20-1
j_gene: TRBJ1-2
len: 11
CDR3aa: CSARGGYGYTF
CDR3nt: TGCAGTGCTAGGGGGGGTTATGGCTACACCTTC

d_gene: TRBD1
abundance: .
v_gene: TRBV19
j_gene: TRBJ2-2
len: 16
CDR3aa: CASSRGQGTNTGELFF
CDR3nt: TGTGCCAGTAGTAGGGGACAGGGGACGAACACCGGGGAGCTGTTTTTT

d_gene: .
abundance: .
v_gene: TRBV14
j_gene: TRBJ1-6
len: 17
CDR3aa: CASSQAGFSSYNSPLHF
CDR3nt: TGTGCCAGCAGCCAAGCGGGGTTCAGCTCCTATAATTCACCCCTCCACTTT

d_gene: TRBD2
abundance: .
v_gene: TRBV11-2
j_gene: TRBJ2-1
len: 17
CDR3aa: CASSSGTSGRARNEQFF
CDR3nt: TGTGCCAGCAGCTCAGGGACTAGCGGGAGGGCCCGGAATGAGCAGTTCTTC